A single sample gave rise to the 5 T cell receptor beta chains below, sequenced in a study of memory CD4+ T cells and cytomegalovirus serostatus. Single viable CD3+CD4+CD8-CD45RO+ cells were sorted as the memory CD4+ T cells. Here immunoSEQ multiplex PCR was the method, and the copy in TCRdb shows in-frame clones only, minus some. Of approximately 40,000 clones listed, just under 80% are singletons. The sample consisted of memory CD4+ T cells from blood. Receptors were obtained from an adult in good health and CMV-seronegative.

The chain links TRBV13 to TRBJ1-5, with D possibly TRBD1 on 6 matching bases. V lost 0 bases to trimming and J lost 4 bases, with 10 bases between them. Per germline, CDR1 PRHDT and CDR2 FYEKMQ (reference sequence). The CDR3 has 15 residues. CDR3 protein: CASSLGRDTNQPQHF. The CDR3 coding sequence is TGTGCCAGCAGCTTAGGCAGGGACACTAATCAGCCCCAGCATTTT. Together with reference TRBV13 and TRBJ1-5, the CDR3 gives the full variable domain: AAGVIQSPRHLIKEKRETATLKCYPIPRHDTVYWYQQGPGQDPQFLISFYEKMQSDKGSIPDRFSAQQFSDYHSELNMSSLELGDSALYFCASSLGRDTNQPQHFGDGTRLSIL.

The chain combines TRBV15 with TRBJ2-5; 9 bases match TRBD2. The length of the CDR3 is 17 residues. V trimming: 0 bases; J trimming: 0 bases; junction bases outside the gene matches: 5. Germline CDR1 is LNHNV and CDR2 is YYDKDF (reference sequence). The CDR3 region has the DNA TGTGCCACCAGCAGAGATCGTGCTAGCGGGGACCAAGAGACCCAGTACTTC. As protein: CATSRDRASGDQETQYF.

This CDR3 reads CASSFIGGGDYEQYF. CDR3 in DNA: TGTGCCAGCAGCTTCATAGGGGGGGGTGACTACGAGCAGTACTTC. The V and J genes are TRBV7-2 and TRBJ2-7; tentative D call: TRBD2 (7 bases). V lost 3 bases and J 3 bases, leaving 15 bases between the germline ends. Germline-derived CDR1 and CDR2 are SGHTA and FQGNSA. This CDR3 has 15 amino acids.

V usage is TRBV19 and J usage is TRBJ2-3; no reliable D call. This CDR3 is 15 amino acids long. Trimming stripped 1 base from V and 0 bases from J, with 8 bases between. Germline CDR1 is LNHDA and CDR2 is SQIVND (reference sequence). The CDR3 reads CASSIGPSSTDTQYF. The DNA of the CDR3 is TGTGCCAGTAGTATAGGCCCCTCTAGCACAGATACGCAGTATTTT.

The genes are TRBV5-6 and TRBJ2-1; 7 nucleotides agree with TRBD2. The germline gives CDR1 SGHDT, CDR2 YYEEEE. J lost 4 bases, V lost 1 base, and 5 bases had no gene match. The CDR3 runs 15 residues. This CDR3 reads CASSLIAGVYNEQFF. The CDR3 DNA sequence: TGTGCCAGCAGCTTGATTGCGGGGGTATACAATGAGCAGTTCTTC.